Listed below are T cell receptor beta chains from one sample, sequenced in a study of blood T cell repertoires in COVID-19. Method: immunoSEQ multiplex PCR; TCRdb's copy keeps in-frame clones and lacks some. Of some 100,000 clones in the sample, about 86% are singletons; the top ten hold about 2.5%. Material: PBMCs or T cells enriched from blood (not recorded which). The source is a woman aged 50 to 65 who had recovered from COVID-19. CDR3s include the opening cysteine and the closing phenylalanine or tryptophan. A D gene is named only where the DNA matches it firmly. The size of a clone is reported for some rows only, either as once, few or many, or as a class for expanded clones.

TRBV28	TRBD1	NA	TRBJ2-5	CASTREGAQEMTQYF	TGTGCCAGCACAAGAGAGGGGGCTCAAGAGATGACCCAGTACTTC
TRBV10-3	TRBD2	NA	TRBJ2-2	CAGREGTTNTGELFF	TGTGCCGGAAGGGAGGGAACAACGAACACCGGGGAGCTGTTTTTT
TRBV11-2	NA	NA	TRBJ2-1	CASSLTGNEQFF	TGTGCCAGCAGCTTAACCGGGAATGAGCAGTTCTTC
TRBV2	NA	NA	TRBJ2-1	CASSDGLSYNEQFF	TGTGCCAGCAGTGACGGTCTCTCCTACAATGAGCAGTTCTTC
TRBV2	NA	NA	TRBJ2-1	CASVPGTGVETSGNNEQFF	TGTGCCAGCGTCCCCGGGACAGGGGTTGAGACTAGCGGGAACAATGAGCAGTTCTTC
TRBV3-1/TRBV3-2	NA	NA	TRBJ1-4	CASSQEESGFPPHEKLFF	TGTGCCAGCAGCCAAGAGGAGTCAGGGTTCCCCCCCCACGAAAAACTGTTTTTT
TRBV9	TRBD2	NA	TRBJ2-5	CASSVEGTSGFGTQYF	TGTGCCAGCAGCGTGGAAGGGACTAGCGGGTTTGGGACCCAGTACTTC
TRBV3-1/TRBV3-2	NA	NA	TRBJ2-7	CASSLEGVYEQYF	TGTGCCAGCAGCCTGGAGGGTGTCTACGAGCAGTACTTC
TRBV5-4	TRBD2	NA	TRBJ2-7	CASRDQGLAGGYEQYF	TGTGCCAGCAGAGATCAGGGACTAGCGGGGGGTTACGAGCAGTACTTC
TRBV30	TRBD1	NA	TRBJ1-6	CAWTLFGDSGYSPLHF	TGTGCTTGGACATTATTCGGGGACAGTGGGTATTCACCCCTCCACTTT
TRBV10-1	NA	NA	TRBJ2-3	CASSESAGAGADTQYF	TGCGCCAGCAGTGAGTCGGCAGGGGCAGGGGCAGATACGCAGTATTTT
TRBV6-2/TRBV6-3	TRBD1	NA	TRBJ2-7	CASSLGQGELSYEQYF	TGTGCCAGCAGTTTGGGACAGGGCGAACTGTCCTACGAGCAGTACTTC
TRBV27	TRBD1	NA	TRBJ1-5	CASSKTRGTGVNQPQHF	TGTGCCAGCAGCAAGACGCGCGGGACAGGAGTTAATCAGCCCCAGCATTTT
TRBV24-1	NA	many	TRBJ2-7	CATSTDTEEQYF	TGTGCCACCAGTACAGACACGGAAGAGCAGTACTTC
TRBV5-1	NA	few	TRBJ2-3	CASSSGYLGTDTQYF	TGCGCCAGCAGCTCGGGTTATCTCGGGACAGATACGCAGTATTTT
TRBV5-1	NA	NA	TRBJ2-2	CASSLVQGSGELFF	TGCGCCAGCAGCTTGGTTCAGGGGTCCGGGGAGCTGTTTTTT